A selection of T cell receptor beta chains follows, all from one sample in a study of blood T cells in healthy people across ages. TCRdb reprocessed the 5' RACE reads with MiXCR, giving one entry per CDR3 protein. Here the sample spans approximately 490,000 distinct CDR3 sequences, less than 25% being singletons. The data also belong to a second study, concerning T cells of mothers and their children.

Input material: blood. The receptors were gathered from a boy under 18 in good health. Each CDR3 is given with its conserved first and last residue. Fields, in order: D gene, J gene, V gene, clone size, CDR3 protein, CDR3 DNA. D genes are given only for firm matches. Not every row has a clone size; where given, it reads once, few, many or a size class.

TRBD2 | TRBJ2-7 | TRBV7-2 | few | CASSLQLAGVGSEQYF | TGTGCCAGCAGCCTCCAACTAGCGGGAGTTGGCAGCGAGCAGTACTTC
NA | TRBJ1-1 | TRBV2 | NA | CASSLLAYTEAFF | TGTGCCAGCAGTCTTCTCGCGTACACTGAAGCTTTCTTT
TRBD1 | TRBJ1-2 | TRBV28 | NA | CASNFRGDRSNYGYTF | TGTGCCAGCAATTTTAGAGGGGACAGGAGTAACTATGGCTACACCTTC
NA | TRBJ1-3 | TRBV7-2 | many | CASSPTWVVSGNTIYF | TGTGCCAGCAGCCCTACTTGGGTCGTCTCTGGAAACACCATATATTTT
NA | TRBJ1-2 | TRBV28 | NA | CASKTSEAPNYGYTF | TGTGCCAGCAAAACCAGCGAGGCTCCTAACTATGGCTACACCTTC
NA | TRBJ2-3 | TRBV9 | few | CAGSNPDTDTQYF | TGTGCCGGCAGCAACCCGGACACAGATACGCAGTATTTT
NA | TRBJ2-1 | TRBV3-1 | NA | CASSPGPGGEQFF | TGTGCCAGCAGCCCGGGACCCGGGGGTGAGCAGTTCTTC
NA | TRBJ2-4 | TRBV28 | many | CASSLGQKNIQYF | TGTGCCAGCAGTCTCGGACAGAAAAACATTCAGTACTTC
NA | TRBJ1-3 | TRBV3-1 | few | CASSSMRGGSGNTIYF | TGTGCCAGCAGCTCCATGAGGGGGGGCTCTGGAAACACCATATATTTT
NA | TRBJ1-1 | TRBV7-9 | few | CASSLAVGTAEAFF | TGTGCCAGCAGCTTAGCGGTGGGCACGGCTGAAGCTTTCTTT
NA | TRBJ2-7 | TRBV4-3 | few | CASSQGFTGYSYEQYF | TGCGCCAGCAGCCAGGGATTCACAGGGTATTCCTACGAGCAGTACTTC
NA | TRBJ2-3 | TRBV12-3/TRBV12-4 | NA | CASTFPVASADTQYF | TGTGCCAGCACCTTTCCCGTGGCTAGCGCAGATACGCAGTATTTT
NA | TRBJ2-2 | TRBV5-6 | NA | CASSLYPGAPNTGELFF | TGTGCCAGCAGCTTGTACCCAGGGGCTCCGAACACCGGGGAGCTGTTTTTT
TRBD1 | TRBJ2-1 | TRBV6-2/TRBV6-3 | NA | CASSYSGTGLYEQFF | TGTGCCAGCAGTTACTCGGGGACAGGGTTGTATGAGCAGTTCTTC
NA | TRBJ2-2 | TRBV4-3 | NA | CASSQATAGTGELFF | TGCGCCAGCAGCCAGGCGACCGCTGGCACCGGGGAGCTGTTTTTT
NA | TRBJ2-3 | TRBV6-2/TRBV6-3 | few | CASSYWTTRTDTQYF | TGTGCCAGCAGTTACTGGACCACTCGGACAGATACGCAGTATTTT
NA | TRBJ1-2 | TRBV4-3 | NA | CASSQLAQGLYGYTF | TGCGCCAGCAGCCAACTCGCACAGGGACTCTATGGCTACACCTTC
NA | TRBJ2-2 | TRBV28 | NA | CASSPISGELFF | TGTGCCAGCAGTCCCATAAGCGGGGAGCTGTTTTTT
NA | TRBJ1-6 | TRBV5-1 | NA | CASSLVDRLSPLHF | TGCGCCAGCAGCTTGGTTGACAGGCTCTCACCCCTCCACTTT
NA | TRBJ2-6 | TRBV28 | few | CASRTVSGANVPTF | TGTGCCAGCCGTACAGTCTCTGGGGCCAACGTCCCGACTTTC
TRBD2 | TRBJ2-1 | TRBV9 | NA | CASSERSGRAYYNEQFF | TGTGCCAGCAGCGAGCGAAGCGGGAGGGCCTACTACAATGAGCAGTTCTTC
TRBD1 | TRBJ1-6 | TRBV20-1 | few | CSANKGQPTYNSPLHF | TGCAGTGCAAACAAGGGACAGCCAACTTATAATTCACCCCTCCACTTT
NA | TRBJ2-2 | TRBV7-9 | NA | CASSPLTDTGELFF | TGTGCCAGCAGCCCTCTGACGGATACCGGGGAGCTGTTTTTT
TRBD2 | TRBJ2-7 | TRBV15 | few | CATSRDRASGVNEQYF | TGTGCCACCAGCAGAGATAGGGCTAGCGGGGTTAACGAGCAGTACTTC
TRBD1 | TRBJ2-2 | TRBV4-3 | few | CASSQDRAGGASGELFF | TGCGCCAGCAGCCAAGATAGGGCAGGGGGCGCTTCCGGGGAGCTGTTTTTT
TRBD2 | TRBJ2-1 | TRBV3-1 | NA | CASSQELAGGNEQFF | TGTGCCAGCAGCCAAGAGCTAGCGGGAGGCAATGAGCAGTTCTTC
NA | TRBJ2-7 | TRBV29-1 | few | CSGTTAGDEQYF | TGCAGCGGGACTACAGCGGGCGACGAGCAGTACTTC
NA | TRBJ2-7 | TRBV9 | few | CASSETYEGGYEQYF | TGTGCCAGCAGCGAAACGTACGAGGGTGGGTACGAGCAGTACTTC
NA | TRBJ1-5 | TRBV6-1 | NA | CASSDGQGGQPQHF | TGTGCCAGCAGTGATGGGCAGGGAGGCCAGCCCCAGCATTTT
NA | TRBJ1-1 | TRBV7-9 | NA | CASSLRGQASAEAFF | TGTGCCAGCAGCTTAAGGGGCCAGGCTTCGGCTGAAGCTTTCTTT
TRBD2 | TRBJ2-7 | TRBV20-1 | NA | CSATSGPSYEQYF | TGCAGTGCTACTAGCGGGCCTTCCTACGAGCAGTACTTC
NA | TRBJ2-6 | TRBV11-1 | many | CASSMQQSGANVLTF | TGTGCCAGCAGCATGCAGCAATCTGGGGCCAACGTCCTGACTTTC
TRBD2 | TRBJ2-5 | TRBV9 | few | CASSTRTSGGGGIRETQYF | TGTGCCAGCAGCACCCGGACTAGCGGGGGGGGCGGTATCAGAGAGACCCAGTACTTC
NA | TRBJ2-2 | TRBV9 | few | CASSVDPLGTGELFF | TGTGCCAGCAGCGTAGATCCGCTGGGCACCGGGGAGCTGTTTTTT
NA | TRBJ1-6 | TRBV28 | NA | CASSSIREGDTYNSPLHF | TGTGCCAGCAGTTCGATCAGGGAGGGCGACACTTATAATTCACCCCTCCACTTT
TRBD2 | TRBJ2-5 | TRBV20-1 | NA | CSATGTSGTGETQYF | TGCAGTGCTACCGGGACTAGCGGGACGGGAGAGACCCAGTACTTC
NA | TRBJ1-4 | TRBV2 | NA | CASSLRAGDVVTNEKLFF | TGTGCCAGCAGTTTACGTGCGGGAGATGTGGTAACTAATGAAAAACTGTTTTTT
NA | TRBJ1-1 | TRBV28 | few | CASSPTDRGDTEAFF | TGTGCCAGCAGTCCCACGGACAGAGGGGACACTGAAGCTTTCTTT
NA | TRBJ2-1 | TRBV14 | many | CASSQEYTAIEQFF | TGTGCCAGCAGCCAAGAATATACAGCTATAGAGCAGTTCTTC
NA | TRBJ1-4 | TRBV3-1 | few | CASSQRPYEKLFF | TGTGCCAGCAGCCAAAGGCCCTACGAAAAACTGTTTTTT
NA | TRBJ2-1 | TRBV28 | NA | CASSPQTPNEQFF | TGTGCCAGCAGTCCCCAAACCCCCAATGAGCAGTTCTTC
TRBD2 | TRBJ2-5 | TRBV12-3/TRBV12-4 | many | CASSLGLAIETQYF | TGTGCCAGCAGTTTAGGACTAGCGATTGAGACCCAGTACTTC
NA | TRBJ2-7 | TRBV27 | NA | CASSFDGPSYEQYF | TGTGCCAGCAGTTTCGACGGACCTTCCTACGAGCAGTACTTC
NA | TRBJ1-1 | TRBV5-1 | few | CASSLRVGGKNTEAFF | TGCGCCAGCAGCCTCAGGGTAGGGGGGAAGAACACTGAAGCTTTCTTT
NA | TRBJ2-1 | TRBV7-2 | few | CASSSKGRPNEQFF | TGTGCCAGCAGCTCGAAGGGACGTCCCAATGAGCAGTTCTTC
TRBD2 | TRBJ2-1 | TRBV18 | few | CASSPSWGGEQFF | TGTGCCAGCTCACCTTCCTGGGGGGGTGAGCAGTTCTTC
NA | TRBJ1-3 | TRBV5-1 | NA | CASSPGRGGNTIYF | TGCGCCAGCAGTCCCGGCAGGGGTGGAAACACCATATATTTT
TRBD1 | TRBJ1-2 | TRBV18 | once | CASSLRDSTYGYTF | TGTGCCAGCTCACTTAGGGACAGTACCTATGGCTACACCTTC